The 24 T cell receptor beta chains below all came from one sample that was sequenced in a study of shared clonotypes between healthy human individuals. Assay used: immunoSEQ multiplex PCR; TCRdb lists only in-frame clones, some missing. Counted here are about 2 million clones, around 95% occurring once; the ten biggest clones make up around 0.13%. Input material: naive CD4+ T cells sorted from blood. The subset denotes: CD45RA+ positively selected. The receptors here all came from a man aged 18 to 30 in good health.

The genes are TRBV19 and TRBJ2-7, with 9 positions matching TRBD1. With 9 bases clipped from V and 3 bases from J, the junction kept 12 bases outside the gene matches. The CDR3 has 15 amino acids. The V gene's germline CDR1 is LNHDA and CDR2 SQIVND (reference sequence). As DNA, the CDR3 is TGTGCCAGCAGCCGGCCGGGACAGGGTGTCTACGAGCAGTACTTC. The encoded protein is CASSRPGQGVYEQYF. Together with reference TRBV19 and TRBJ2-7, the CDR3 gives the full variable domain: DGGITQSPKYLFRKEGQNVTLSCEQNLNHDAMYWYRQDPGQGLRLIYYSQIVNDFQKGDIAEGYSVSREKKESFPLTVTSAQKNPTAFYLCASSRPGQGVYEQYFGPGTRLTVT.

This clone has just one count. J is TRBJ1-4 and V is TRBV7-2, with a weak D call TRBD1 (5 bases). V gave up 5 bases and J gave up 0 bases, with 16 bases separating them. The germline V gene encodes CDR1 SGHTA and CDR2 FQGNSA. The CDR3 totals 17 residues. The CDR3 sequence: CASSLTGRRTTNEKLFF. DNA for the CDR3: TGTGCCAGCAGCCTCACAGGAAGAAGGACAACTAATGAAAAACTGTTTTTT.

V and J are TRBV6-6 and TRBJ2-7; 7 bases map to TRBD2. The CDR3 has 14 residues. With V trimmed by 2 bases and J by 2 bases, 3 bases remained unmatched. The germline CDR1 and CDR2 sequences are MNHNY and SVGAGI (reference sequence). The CDR3 sequence is CASSYPAGAYEQYF. CDR3 bases: TGTGCCAGCAGTTACCCTGCGGGAGCCTACGAGCAGTACTTC.

This clone came up once. The sample has other DNA sequences that encode this CDR3 too. V is TRBV6-5 and J is TRBJ1-5; 8 bases fit TRBD1. CDR1 and CDR2 (germline): MNHEY, SVGAGI. The CDR3 is 15 amino acids. V lost 2 bases to trimming and J lost 7 bases; unmatched junction nucleotides: 7. The CDR3 region has the DNA TGTGCCAGCAGTTACAGTCAGGGGGCGCACCAGCCCCAGCATTTT. Protein: CASSYSQGAHQPQHF.

This chain joins TRBV5-1 and TRBJ2-6, with 7 bases lining up with TRBD1. Germline-derived CDR1 and CDR2 are SGHRS and YFSETQ. This CDR3 is 17 amino acids long. The V gene end was trimmed by 4 bases and the J gene end by 2 bases; junction bases not matched to a gene: 9. CDR3 bases: TGCGCCAGCAGCCTCCGGGACAGAACCCCTGGGGCCAACGTCCTGACTTTC. It codes for CASSLRDRTPGANVLTF.

The chain uses TRBV30 and TRBJ2-1, with 11 bases that match TRBD2. In germline, CDR1 is GTSNPN, CDR2 SVGIG (reference sequence). This CDR3 is built from 14 residues. Unmatched junction bases numbered 3, after V lost 2 bases and J lost 6 bases. CDR3: CAWSMGLAANEQFF. CDR3 DNA sequence: TGTGCCTGGAGTATGGGACTAGCGGCCAATGAGCAGTTCTTC. Based on the CDR3 plus reference TRBV30 and TRBJ2-1, the full variable domain is SQTIHQWPATLVQPVGSPLSLECTVEGTSNPNLYWYRQAAGRGLQLLFYSVGIGQISSEVPQNLSASRPQDRQFILSSKKLLLSDSGFYLCAWSMGLAANEQFFGPGTRLTVL.

The chain joins TRBV28 to TRBJ1-1, with 10 bases lining up with TRBD1. The CDR3 runs to 11 residues. Germline V gene sequence: CDR1 MDHEN, CDR2 SYDVKM. The ends lost 11 bases at V and 5 bases at J; junction bases unmatched: 2. The DNA of the CDR3 is TGTGCCGGACAGGGGGGGACTGAAGCTTTCTTT. Translating it yields CAGQGGTEAFF.

This chain connects TRBV10-3 to TRBJ2-3; D possibly corresponds to TRBD2 (6 bases). V was shortened by 5 bases and J by 2 bases, with 23 bases between the two germline ends. The CDR3 is 18 amino acids. Germline lookup yields CDR1 ENHRY and CDR2 SYGVKD. CDR3 protein: CAISLQWEASGSTDTQYF. The CDR3 DNA reads as TGTGCCATCAGTCTTCAATGGGAGGCGAGCGGATCCACAGATACGCAGTATTTT.

To note about this clone: Compared with germline, one end of the junction differs, possibly owing to a read error. The V and J genes are TRBV7-7 and TRBJ2-5; 9 positions agree with TRBD2. CDR1 is SSHAT, CDR2 FNYEAQ, per germline (reference sequence). The CDR3 loop spans 15 amino acids. The CDR3 loop reads CASSLTIAGVETQYF. CDR3 nucleotides: TGTGCTAGCAGCTTGACTATAGCGGGAGTTGAGACCCAGTACTTC.

V is TRBV2 and J is TRBJ1-2; D is unresolved. Trimming removed 5 bases from V and 0 bases from J, with 13 bases in between. Per germline, CDR1 SNHLY and CDR2 FYNNEI. The CDR3 runs to 15 residues. The CDR3 nucleotides are TGTGCCAGCAGTCCCGAGGCCGGGACTAACTATGGCTACACCTTC. Translated: CASSPEAGTNYGYTF.

The chain links TRBV5-1 to TRBJ1-5, with a tentative D call TRBD1 (5 bases). The V and J ends lost 2 bases and 8 bases respectively, with 14 bases between them. CDR3 length: 14 amino acids. Germline CDR1 SGHRS, CDR2 YFSETQ. The CDR3 DNA reads TGCGCCAGCAGCTTTAGTTTGGGGGGGGAGCCCCAGCATTTT. This gives the protein CASSFSLGGEPQHF.

V and J are TRBV10-2 and TRBJ2-5; 8 nucleotides match TRBD2. Trimming at V came to 2 bases and at J to 4 bases, leaving 6 bases not matched to a gene. Germline loops: CDR1 WSHSY, CDR2 SAAADI. This CDR3 contains 15 residues. The CDR3 region has the DNA TGCGCCAGCAGTGAGCGGGGGGGATCAGGAGAGACCCAGTACTTC. Encoded protein: CASSERGGSGETQYF.

The chain joins TRBV7-9 to TRBJ2-7, with D possibly being TRBD2 (6 bases). Looked up from germline, CDR1 is SEHNR and CDR2 is FQNEAQ (reference sequence). V lost 4 bases and J 6 bases, leaving 19 bases between the germline ends. The CDR3 length is 15 residues. In nucleotides, the CDR3 is TGTGCCAGCAGCTGGGGGGAGTTTTCGAAGTCCGAGCAGTACTTC. Translating it yields CASSWGEFSKSEQYF. The full variable domain, completed using reference TRBV7-9 and TRBJ2-7, is DTGVSQNPRHKITKRGQNVTFRCDPISEHNRLYWYRQTLGQGPEFLTYFQNEAQLEKSRLLSDRFSAERPKGSFSTLEIQRTEQGDSAMYLCASSWGEFSKSEQYFGPGTRLTVT.

The V and J genes are TRBV9 and TRBJ2-5, with TRBD1 matching 8 bases. Trimming took 0 bases from V and 5 from J; bases not matched to a gene: 6. This CDR3 has 15 residues. Germline CDR1 and CDR2: SGDLS and YYNGEE. The CDR3 protein is CASSVATGGKETQYF. CDR3 DNA sequence: TGTGCCAGCAGCGTAGCAACAGGGGGGAAGGAGACCCAGTACTTC.

This clone was detected once. This sequence joins TRBV30 and TRBJ1-1, with D uncertain. There are 13 residues in the CDR3. Germline V gene data show CDR1 as GTSNPN and CDR2 as SVGIG (reference sequence). V lost 3 bases and J lost 0, with 8 bases in between. CDR3 bases: TGTGCCTGGAGGGAACTCCTGAACACTGAAGCTTTCTTT. This translates into CAWRELLNTEAFF.

This rearrangement joins TRBV6-1 to TRBJ1-5, with 7 positions matching TRBD1. Germline trimming cut 5 bases from V and 2 bases from J; bases unmatched to any gene: 6. The CDR3 sequence is 15 residues long. The germline CDR1 and CDR2 sequences are MNHNS and SASEGT. The CDR3 region has the DNA TGTGCCAGCAGTTCCGCTGGACAGGGCAATCAGCCCCAGCATTTT. Amino acid sequence: CASSSAGQGNQPQHF.

Of note for this clone: This CDR3 is also generated by other DNA sequences in the sample. The chain links TRBV19 to TRBJ2-2; D remains unclear. CDR1 is LNHDA and CDR2 is SQIVND in the germline V gene (reference sequence). The CDR3 loop spans 12 amino acids. The V end was cut by 7 bases, the J end by 2 bases, with 5 bases between. As DNA, the CDR3 is TGTGCCAGTACTAAAAACACCGGGGAGCTGTTTTTT. Its translation is CASTKNTGELFF.

This rearrangement joins TRBV2 to TRBJ1-4, with D possibly matching TRBD1 (5 bases). Deletions cut 4 bases from V and 8 bases from J, with 11 bases between. CDR1 SNHLY and CDR2 FYNNEI come from the germline V gene. The CDR3 has 13 amino acids. CDR3 residues: CASSVGVREKLFF. CDR3 bases: TGTGCCAGCAGTGTAGGGGTGCGGGAAAAACTGTTTTTT.

The CDR3 DNA sequence: TGCGCCAGCAGCCAAGGACAGTTTAGCAATCAGCCCCAGCATTTT. It yields the protein CASSQGQFSNQPQHF. The rearrangement uses TRBV4-1 and TRBJ1-5, with D possibly being TRBD1 (5 bases). Germline V gene lookup returns CDR1 MGHRA and CDR2 YSYEKL. This CDR3 has 15 amino acids. V lost 1 base and J lost 0, with 7 bases in between.

The chain links TRBV18 to TRBJ2-7; unclear D gene. Germline CDR1 reads KGHSH; CDR2 reads LQKENI. V lost 3 bases and J 2 bases, leaving 14 bases between the germline ends. The CDR3 is made up of 15 amino acids. CDR3 loop: CASSPTQSKTYEQYF. CDR3 bases: TGTGCCAGCTCACCTACTCAGAGCAAGACCTACGAGCAGTACTTC.

J is TRBJ1-1 and V is TRBV7-2, with a weak D call TRBD1 (5 bases). This CDR3 comprises 14 residues. The V gene lost 4 bases and the J gene lost 0 bases, with 9 bases spanning the gap. Germline V lookup: CDR1 SGHTA, CDR2 FQGNSA. CDR3 nucleotide sequence: TGTGCCAGCAGCTCGGGGGGAGTGAACACTGAAGCTTTCTTT. Translating it yields CASSSGGVNTEAFF.

CDR3: CASSASGFWTVYEQYF. DNA of the CDR3: TGTGCCAGCAGTGCATCGGGTTTTTGGACGGTCTACGAGCAGTACTTC. V and J are TRBV2 and TRBJ2-7, with no clear D. V was cut by 4 bases and J by 3 bases, with 19 bases left in between. Germline CDR1 and CDR2: SNHLY and FYNNEI. There are 16 residues in the CDR3.

The chain carries TRBV6-1 and TRBJ2-5, with D perhaps TRBD1 (5 bases). CDR1 and CDR2 (germline): MNHNS, SASEGT. V lost 2 bases and J 2 bases, leaving 12 bases between the germline ends. This CDR3 is 15 amino acids long. The CDR3 is CASSEPGQGQETQYF. The CDR3 nucleotides read TGTGCCAGCAGTGAACCCGGACAAGGACAAGAGACCCAGTACTTC.

Comments on this clone: Other DNA sequences in the same sample also yield this CDR3. The J gene is TRBJ2-2, the V gene TRBV5-1; 7 positions agree with TRBD2. Germline V lookup: CDR1 SGHRS, CDR2 YFSETQ. This CDR3 is 15 amino acids long. V lost 2 bases and J lost 1; bases outside the gene matches: 2. DNA of the CDR3: TGCGCCAGCAGCTTCTTAGCGGGGAACACCGGGGAGCTGTTTTTT. Protein sequence: CASSFLAGNTGELFF.